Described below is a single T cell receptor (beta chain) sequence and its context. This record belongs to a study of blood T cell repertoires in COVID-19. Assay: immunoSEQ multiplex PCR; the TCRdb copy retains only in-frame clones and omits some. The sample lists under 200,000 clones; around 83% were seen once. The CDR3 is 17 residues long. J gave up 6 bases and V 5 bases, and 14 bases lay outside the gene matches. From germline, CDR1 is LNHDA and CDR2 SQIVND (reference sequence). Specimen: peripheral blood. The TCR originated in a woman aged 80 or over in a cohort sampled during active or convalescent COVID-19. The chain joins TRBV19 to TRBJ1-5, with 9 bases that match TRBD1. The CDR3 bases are TGTGCCAGTAGTCCCTCACCACAGGGGGCGAAGGGTCAGCCCCAGCATTTT. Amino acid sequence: CASSPSPQGAKGQPQHF.